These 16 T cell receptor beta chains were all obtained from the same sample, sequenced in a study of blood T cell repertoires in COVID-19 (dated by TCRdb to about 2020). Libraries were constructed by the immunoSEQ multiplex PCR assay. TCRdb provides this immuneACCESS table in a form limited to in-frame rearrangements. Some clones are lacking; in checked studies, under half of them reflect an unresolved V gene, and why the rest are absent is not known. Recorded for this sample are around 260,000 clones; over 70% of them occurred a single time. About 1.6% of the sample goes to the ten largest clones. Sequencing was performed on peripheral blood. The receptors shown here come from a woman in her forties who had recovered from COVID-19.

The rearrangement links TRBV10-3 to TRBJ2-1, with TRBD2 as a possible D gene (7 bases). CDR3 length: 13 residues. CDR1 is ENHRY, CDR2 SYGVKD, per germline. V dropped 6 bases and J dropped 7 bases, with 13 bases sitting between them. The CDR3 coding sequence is TGTGCCATCAGCCCCAGGGGAGGGAATGAGCAGTTCTTC. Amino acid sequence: CAISPRGGNEQFF.

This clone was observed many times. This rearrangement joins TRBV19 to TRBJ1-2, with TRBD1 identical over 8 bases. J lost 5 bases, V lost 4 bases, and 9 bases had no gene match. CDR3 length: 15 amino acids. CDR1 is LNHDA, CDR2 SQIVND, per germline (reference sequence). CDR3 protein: CASSTMDRVGYGYTF. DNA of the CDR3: TGTGCCAGTAGTACCATGGACAGGGTCGGGTATGGCTACACCTTC.

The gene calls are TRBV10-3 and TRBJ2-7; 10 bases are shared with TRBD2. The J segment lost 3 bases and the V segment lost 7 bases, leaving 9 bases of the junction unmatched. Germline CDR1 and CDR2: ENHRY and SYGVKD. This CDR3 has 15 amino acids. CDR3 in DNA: TGTGCCATCACTCCAGCAGCGGGGGGGAACTACGAGCAGTACTTC. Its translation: CAITPAAGGNYEQYF.

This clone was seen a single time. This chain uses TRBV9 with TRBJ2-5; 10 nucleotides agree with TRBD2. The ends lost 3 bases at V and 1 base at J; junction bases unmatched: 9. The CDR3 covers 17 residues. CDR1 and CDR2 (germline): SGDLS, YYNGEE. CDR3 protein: CASSEGPSGGLQETQYF. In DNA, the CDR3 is TGTGCCAGCAGCGAGGGGCCTAGCGGGGGCCTCCAAGAGACCCAGTACTTC.

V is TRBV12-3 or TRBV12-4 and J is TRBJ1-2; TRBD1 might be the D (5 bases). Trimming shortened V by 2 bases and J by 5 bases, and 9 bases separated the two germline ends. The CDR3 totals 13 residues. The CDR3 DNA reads TGTGCCAGCAGTTTACGCCGGGGGTATGGCTACACCTTC. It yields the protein CASSLRRGYGYTF.

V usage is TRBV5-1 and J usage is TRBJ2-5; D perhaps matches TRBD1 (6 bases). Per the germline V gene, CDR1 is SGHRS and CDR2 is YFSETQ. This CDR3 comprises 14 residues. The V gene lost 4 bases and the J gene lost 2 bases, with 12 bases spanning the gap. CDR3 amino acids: CASSATGWQETQYF. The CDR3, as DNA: TGCGCCAGCAGCGCCACAGGGTGGCAAGAGACCCAGTACTTC.

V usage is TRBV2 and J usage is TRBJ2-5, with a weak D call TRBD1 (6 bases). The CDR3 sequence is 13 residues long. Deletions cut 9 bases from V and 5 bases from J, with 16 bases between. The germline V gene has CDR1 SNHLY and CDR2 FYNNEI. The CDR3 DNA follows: TGTGCCAGTGGGGACACTGGAGTGGAGACCCAGTACTTC. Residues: CASGDTGVETQYF.

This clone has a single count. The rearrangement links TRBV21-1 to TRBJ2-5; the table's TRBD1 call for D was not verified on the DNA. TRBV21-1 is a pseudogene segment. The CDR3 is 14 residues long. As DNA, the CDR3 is TGTGCCAGCAGCACCACAGGGGGCAAGGAGACCCAGTACTTC. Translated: CASSTTGGKETQYF.

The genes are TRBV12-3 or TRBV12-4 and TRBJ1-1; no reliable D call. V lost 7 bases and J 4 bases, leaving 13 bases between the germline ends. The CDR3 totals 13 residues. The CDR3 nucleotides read TGTGCCAGCAAGCAGGACGGACTCACTGAAGCTTTCTTT. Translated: CASKQDGLTEAFF.

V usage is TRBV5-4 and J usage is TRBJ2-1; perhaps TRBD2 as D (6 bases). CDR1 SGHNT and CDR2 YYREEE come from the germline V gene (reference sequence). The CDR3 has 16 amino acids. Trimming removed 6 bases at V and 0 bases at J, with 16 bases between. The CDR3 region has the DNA TGTGCCAGCACCAACGGAGGGGCCAGCTCCTACAATGAGCAGTTCTTC. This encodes CASTNGGASSYNEQFF.

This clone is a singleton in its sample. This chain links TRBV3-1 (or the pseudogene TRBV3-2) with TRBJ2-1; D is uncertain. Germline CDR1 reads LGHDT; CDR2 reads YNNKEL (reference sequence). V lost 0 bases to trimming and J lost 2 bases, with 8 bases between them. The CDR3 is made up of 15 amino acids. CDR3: CASSQEQFPYNEQFF. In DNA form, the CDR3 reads TGTGCCAGCAGCCAAGAACAGTTTCCCTACAATGAGCAGTTCTTC.

As DNA, the CDR3 is TGTGCCAGTAGGGGTGCCTATAATTCACCCCTCCACTTT. Translating gives CASRGAYNSPLHF. This sequence joins TRBV28 and TRBJ1-6, with a weak D call TRBD1 (5 bases). Trimming stripped 9 bases from V and 2 bases from J, with 8 bases between. CDR3 length: 13 amino acids. CDR1 and CDR2 from the germline V gene are MDHEN and SYDVKM.

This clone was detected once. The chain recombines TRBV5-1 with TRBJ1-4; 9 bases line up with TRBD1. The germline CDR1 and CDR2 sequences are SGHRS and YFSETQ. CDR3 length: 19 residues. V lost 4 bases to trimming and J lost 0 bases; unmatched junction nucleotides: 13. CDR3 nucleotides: TGCGCCAGCAGCCGACGGCCGACAGGGGGAGAGTCAACTAATGAAAAACTGTTTTTT. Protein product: CASSRRPTGGESTNEKLFF.

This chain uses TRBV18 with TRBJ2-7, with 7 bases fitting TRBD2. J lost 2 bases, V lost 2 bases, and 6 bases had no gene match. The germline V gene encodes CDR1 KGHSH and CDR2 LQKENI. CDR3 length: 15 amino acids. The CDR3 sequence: CASSPFTAGTYEQYF. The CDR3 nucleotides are TGTGCCAGCTCACCATTCACAGCGGGGACCTACGAGCAGTACTTC.

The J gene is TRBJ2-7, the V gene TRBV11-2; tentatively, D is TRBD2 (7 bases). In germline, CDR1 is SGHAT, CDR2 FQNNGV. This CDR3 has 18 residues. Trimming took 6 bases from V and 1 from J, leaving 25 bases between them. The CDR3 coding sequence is TGTGCCAGCAGTAAAGGGGGAGGGATTACTACCGTTTCCTACGAGCAGTACTTC. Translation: CASSKGGGITTVSYEQYF.

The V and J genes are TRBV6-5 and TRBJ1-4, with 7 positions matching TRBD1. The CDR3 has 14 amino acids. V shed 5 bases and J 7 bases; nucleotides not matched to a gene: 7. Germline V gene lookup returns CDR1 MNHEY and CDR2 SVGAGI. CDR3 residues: CASSLTGYGEKLFF. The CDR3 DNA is TGTGCCAGCAGTCTGACAGGGTATGGTGAAAAACTGTTTTTT.